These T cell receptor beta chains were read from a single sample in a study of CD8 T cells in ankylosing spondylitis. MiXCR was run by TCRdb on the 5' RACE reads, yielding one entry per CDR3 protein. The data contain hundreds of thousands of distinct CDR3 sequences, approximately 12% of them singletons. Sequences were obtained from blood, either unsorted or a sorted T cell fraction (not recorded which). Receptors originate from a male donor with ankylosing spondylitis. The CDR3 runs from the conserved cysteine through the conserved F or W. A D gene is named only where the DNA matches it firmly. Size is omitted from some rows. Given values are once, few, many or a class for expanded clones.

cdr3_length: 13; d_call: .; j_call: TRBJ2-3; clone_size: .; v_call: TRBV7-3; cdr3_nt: TGTGCCAGCAGCACAAACAGGGCCGGTGAGCAGTATTTT; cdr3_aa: CASSTNRAGEQYF
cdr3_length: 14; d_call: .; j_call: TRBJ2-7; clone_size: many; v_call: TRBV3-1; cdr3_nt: TGTGCCAGCAGCCAGGACTGGGAGGCCTACGAGCAGTACTTC; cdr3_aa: CASSQDWEAYEQYF
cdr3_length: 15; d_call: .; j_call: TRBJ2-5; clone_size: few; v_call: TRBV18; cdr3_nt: TGTGCCAGCTCACCGATGTCGGGACTCCAAGAGACCCAGTACTTC; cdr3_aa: CASSPMSGLQETQYF
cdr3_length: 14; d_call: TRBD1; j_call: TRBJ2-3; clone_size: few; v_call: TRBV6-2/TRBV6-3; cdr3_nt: TGTGCCAGCAGTTACTACACCGGGACAGGCACGCAGTATTTT; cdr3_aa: CASSYYTGTGTQYF
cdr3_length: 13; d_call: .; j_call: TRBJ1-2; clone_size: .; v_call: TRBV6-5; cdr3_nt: TGTGCCAGCAGTTACGGGTCGGACTATGGCTACACCTTC; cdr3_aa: CASSYGSDYGYTF
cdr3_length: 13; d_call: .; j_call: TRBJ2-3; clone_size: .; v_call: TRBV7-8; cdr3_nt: TGTGCCAGCAGCTTAGCGCCGAGGGGCACCCAGTATTTT; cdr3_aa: CASSLAPRGTQYF
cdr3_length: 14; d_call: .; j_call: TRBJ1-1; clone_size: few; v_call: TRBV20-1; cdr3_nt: TGCAGTGCTCTCCTTGGGAGGCCTAACACTGAAGCTTTCTTT; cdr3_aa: CSALLGRPNTEAFF
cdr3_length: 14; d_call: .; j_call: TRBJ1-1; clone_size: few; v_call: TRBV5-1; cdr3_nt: TGCGCCAGCAGCTTGCCCCAGGGCAGGACTGAAGCTTTCTTT; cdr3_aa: CASSLPQGRTEAFF
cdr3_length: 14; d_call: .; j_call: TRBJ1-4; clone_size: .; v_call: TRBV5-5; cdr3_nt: TGTGCCAGCAGCTTGGTGGCCGTCGGGGGCAAACTGTTTTTT; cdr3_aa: CASSLVAVGGKLFF
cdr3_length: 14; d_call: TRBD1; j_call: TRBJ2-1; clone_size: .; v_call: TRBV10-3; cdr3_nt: TGTGCCATCAGCTTGGACAGGCCCTACAATGAGCAGTTCTTC; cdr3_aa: CAISLDRPYNEQFF
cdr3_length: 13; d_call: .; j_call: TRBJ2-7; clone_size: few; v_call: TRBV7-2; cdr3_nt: TGTGCCAGCAGCCCGGTCGGGGTGGGCGAGCAGTACTTC; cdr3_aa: CASSPVGVGEQYF
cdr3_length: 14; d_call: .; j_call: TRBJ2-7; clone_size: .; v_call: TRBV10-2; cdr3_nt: TGCGCCAGCAGTGATTTGGGCAGGGGCTACGAGCAGTACTTC; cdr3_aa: CASSDLGRGYEQYF
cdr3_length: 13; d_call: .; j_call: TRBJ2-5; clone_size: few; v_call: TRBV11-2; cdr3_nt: TGTGCCAGCAGCACAACACACCAAGAGACCCAGTACTTC; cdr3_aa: CASSTTHQETQYF
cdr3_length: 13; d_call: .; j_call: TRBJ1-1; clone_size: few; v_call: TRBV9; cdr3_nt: TGTGCCAGCAGCGTAGTCCCGGTCGGGGGAGCTTTCTTT; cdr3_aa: CASSVVPVGGAFF
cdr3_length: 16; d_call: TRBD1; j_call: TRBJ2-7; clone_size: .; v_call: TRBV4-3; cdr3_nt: TGCGCCAGCAGCCAAGATCTTAGGGACAGGGAATACGAGCAGTACTTC; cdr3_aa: CASSQDLRDREYEQYF
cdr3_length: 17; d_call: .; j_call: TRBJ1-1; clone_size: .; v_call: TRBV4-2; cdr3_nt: TGTGCCAGCAGCCAAGGTAGAACCTCAGTGGGGAACACTGAAGCTTTCTTT; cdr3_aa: CASSQGRTSVGNTEAFF
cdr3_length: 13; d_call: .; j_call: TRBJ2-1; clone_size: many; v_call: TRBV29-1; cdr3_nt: TGCAGCGTTGAGAGACGCTACTTGGATGAGCAGTTCTTC; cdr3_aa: CSVERRYLDEQFF
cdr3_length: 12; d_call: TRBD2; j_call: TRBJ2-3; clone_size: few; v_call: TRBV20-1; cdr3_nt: TGCAGTGCCACCTGGGGGGGTGGTACGCAGTATTTT; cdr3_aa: CSATWGGGTQYF
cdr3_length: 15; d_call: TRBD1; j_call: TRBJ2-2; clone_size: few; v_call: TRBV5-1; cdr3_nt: TGCGCCAGCAGCACGACAGGGGGGTGGACCGGGGAGCTGTTTTTT; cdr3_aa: CASSTTGGWTGELFF
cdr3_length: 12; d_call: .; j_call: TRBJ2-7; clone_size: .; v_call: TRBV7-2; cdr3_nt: TGTGCCAGCAGCTTCGACCTGGGAGAGCAGTACTTC; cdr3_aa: CASSFDLGEQYF
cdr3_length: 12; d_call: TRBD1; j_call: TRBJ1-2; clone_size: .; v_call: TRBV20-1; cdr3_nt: TGCAGTGCTAGAGATGACAGGGCTGGCTACACCTTC; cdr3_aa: CSARDDRAGYTF
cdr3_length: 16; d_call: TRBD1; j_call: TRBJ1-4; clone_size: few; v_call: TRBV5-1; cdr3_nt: TGCGCCAGCAGCTTGGCCCCACAGGGGGCCGGTGAAAAACTGTTTTTT; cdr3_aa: CASSLAPQGAGEKLFF
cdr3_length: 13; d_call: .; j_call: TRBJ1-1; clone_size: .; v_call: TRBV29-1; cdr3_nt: TGCAGCGTTGAGTTTTGGGGTTTTGATGAAGCTTTCTTT; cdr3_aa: CSVEFWGFDEAFF
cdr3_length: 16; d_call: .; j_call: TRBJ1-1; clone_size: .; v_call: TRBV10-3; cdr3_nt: TGTGCCATCAGTGAGCGAGGAGGGGACATGAACACTGAAGCTTTCTTT; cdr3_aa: CAISERGGDMNTEAFF
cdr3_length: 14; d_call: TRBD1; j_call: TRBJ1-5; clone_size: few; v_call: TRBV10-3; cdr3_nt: TGTGCCATCAGTTCCGAGGGGGCCTTGATCCCCCAGCATTTT; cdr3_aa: CAISSEGALIPQHF
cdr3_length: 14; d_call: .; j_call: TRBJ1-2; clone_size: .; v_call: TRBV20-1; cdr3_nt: TGCAGTGCTAGAGAGCGCCCGTCCCAGGGTGGCTACACCTTC; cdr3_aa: CSARERPSQGGYTF
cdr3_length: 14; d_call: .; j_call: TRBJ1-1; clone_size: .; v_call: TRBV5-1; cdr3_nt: TGCGCCAGCAGCTTGGCCTCACGGCACACTGAAGCTTTCTTT; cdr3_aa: CASSLASRHTEAFF
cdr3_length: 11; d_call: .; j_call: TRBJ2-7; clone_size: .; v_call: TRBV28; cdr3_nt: TGTGCCAACAAGACAGAAGGGCGGCAGTACTTC; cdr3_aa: CANKTEGRQYF
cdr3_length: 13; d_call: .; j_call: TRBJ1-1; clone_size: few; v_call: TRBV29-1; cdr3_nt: TGCAGCGTTGCGGGACTCACACAAACTGAAGCTTTCTTT; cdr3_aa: CSVAGLTQTEAFF
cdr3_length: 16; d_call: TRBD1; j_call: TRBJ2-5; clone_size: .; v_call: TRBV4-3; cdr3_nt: TGCGCCAGCAGCCAAATAGGGGCGGACAGGGAAGAGACCCAGTACTTC; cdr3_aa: CASSQIGADREETQYF
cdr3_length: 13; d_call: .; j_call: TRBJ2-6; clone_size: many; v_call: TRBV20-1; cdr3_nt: TGCAGTGCTCTAATCTCTGGGGCCAACGTCCTGACTTTC; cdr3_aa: CSALISGANVLTF
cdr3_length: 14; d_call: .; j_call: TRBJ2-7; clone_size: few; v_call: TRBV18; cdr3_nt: TGTGCCAGCTCACCATCCTCGCCCTCCTACGAGCAGTACTTC; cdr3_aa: CASSPSSPSYEQYF
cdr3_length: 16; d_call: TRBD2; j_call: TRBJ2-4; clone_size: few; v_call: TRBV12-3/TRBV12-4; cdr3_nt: TGTGCCAGCAGCCCCGGTCCTCGGGGGGGCCGAAACATTCAGTACTTC; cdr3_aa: CASSPGPRGGRNIQYF
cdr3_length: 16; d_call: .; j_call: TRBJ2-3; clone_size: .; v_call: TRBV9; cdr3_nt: TGTGCCAGCAGCCCTAAGACAGGCCACCGCACAGATACGCAGTATTTT; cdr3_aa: CASSPKTGHRTDTQYF
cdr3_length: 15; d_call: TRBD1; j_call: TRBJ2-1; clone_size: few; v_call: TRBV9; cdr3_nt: TGTGCCAGCAGCCCGGGGTGGGGACAGGATTTAACGCAGTTCTTC; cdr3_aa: CASSPGWGQDLTQFF
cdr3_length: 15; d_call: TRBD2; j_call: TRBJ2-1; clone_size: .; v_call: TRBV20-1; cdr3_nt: TGCAGTGCTAGTCGAGGAGGAGCGGGAGACGATGAGCAGTTCTTC; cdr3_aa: CSASRGGAGDDEQFF
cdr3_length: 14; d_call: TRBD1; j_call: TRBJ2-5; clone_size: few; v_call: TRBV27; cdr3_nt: TGTGCCAGCAGTTCTCCGGGACAGGGGGGGACCCAGTACTTC; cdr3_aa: CASSSPGQGGTQYF
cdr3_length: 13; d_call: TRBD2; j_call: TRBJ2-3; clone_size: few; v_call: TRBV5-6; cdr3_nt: TGTGCCAGCAGCGGGACTAGCGGGAGGAGGGTGAATTTT; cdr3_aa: CASSGTSGRRVNF
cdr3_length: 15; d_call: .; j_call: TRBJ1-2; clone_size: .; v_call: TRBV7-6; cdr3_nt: TGTGCCAGCAGCTTAGATTCCGGGGGCAGCTATGGCTACACCTTC; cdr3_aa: CASSLDSGGSYGYTF
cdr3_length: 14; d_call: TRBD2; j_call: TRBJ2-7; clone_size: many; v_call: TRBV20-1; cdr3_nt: TGCAGTGCTAGAAAGGGACTAGCCTCCGGCGAGCAGTACTTC; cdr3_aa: CSARKGLASGEQYF
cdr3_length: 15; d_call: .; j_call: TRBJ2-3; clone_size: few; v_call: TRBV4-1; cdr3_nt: TGCGCCAGCAGCCAGATTTGGGGGTCCGAAGATACGCAGTATTTT; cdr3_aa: CASSQIWGSEDTQYF
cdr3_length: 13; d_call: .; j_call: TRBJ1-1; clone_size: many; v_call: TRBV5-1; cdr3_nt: TGCGCCAGCAAATTTGGGATGAACACTGAAGCTTTCTTT; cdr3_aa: CASKFGMNTEAFF
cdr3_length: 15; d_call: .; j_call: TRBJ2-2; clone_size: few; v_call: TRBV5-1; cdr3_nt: TGCGCCAGCAGTATTGGGGCCACGAACACCGGGGAGCTGTTTTTT; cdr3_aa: CASSIGATNTGELFF
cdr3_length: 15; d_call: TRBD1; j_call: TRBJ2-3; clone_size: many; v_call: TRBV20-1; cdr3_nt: TGCAGTGCTAGAGTCTCGGACAGGGACCCAGATACGCAGTATTTT; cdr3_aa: CSARVSDRDPDTQYF
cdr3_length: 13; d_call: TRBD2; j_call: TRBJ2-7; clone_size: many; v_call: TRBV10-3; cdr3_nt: TGTGCCATCAAGCGGGAGGGCCTGAGCGAGCAGTACTTC; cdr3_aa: CAIKREGLSEQYF
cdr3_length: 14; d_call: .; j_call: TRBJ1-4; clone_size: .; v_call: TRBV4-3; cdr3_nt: TGCGCCAGCAGCCAAGACGAGGGTAATGAAAAACTGTTTTTT; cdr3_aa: CASSQDEGNEKLFF
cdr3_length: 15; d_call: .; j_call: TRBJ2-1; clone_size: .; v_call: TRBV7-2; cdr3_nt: TGTGCCAGCAGCTTAGAGTTAGTAGGCAAAAATGAGCAGTTCTTC; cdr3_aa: CASSLELVGKNEQFF
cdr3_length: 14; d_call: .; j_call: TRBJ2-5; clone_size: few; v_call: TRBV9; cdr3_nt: TGTGCCAGCAGCGTAGGGGCAGGGCAAGAGACCCAGTACTTC; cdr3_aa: CASSVGAGQETQYF
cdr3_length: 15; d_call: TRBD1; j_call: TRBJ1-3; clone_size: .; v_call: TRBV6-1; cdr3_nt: TGTGCCAGCAGTGAAAGGGGGCACTCTGGAAACACCATATATTTT; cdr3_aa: CASSERGHSGNTIYF
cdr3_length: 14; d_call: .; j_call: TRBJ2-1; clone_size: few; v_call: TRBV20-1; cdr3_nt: TGCAGTGCTAGAAGGACACCTTATCGGGGTGAGCAGTTCTTC; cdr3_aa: CSARRTPYRGEQFF
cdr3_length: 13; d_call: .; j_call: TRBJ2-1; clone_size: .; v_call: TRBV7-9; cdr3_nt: TGTGCCAGCAGTCCCACACGAAACAATGAGCAGTTCTTC; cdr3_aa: CASSPTRNNEQFF
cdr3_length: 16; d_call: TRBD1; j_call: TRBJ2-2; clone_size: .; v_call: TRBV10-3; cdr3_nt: TGTGCCATCAGTGAAGGCGGCAGGGGGTACACCGGGGAGCTGTTTTTT; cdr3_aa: CAISEGGRGYTGELFF
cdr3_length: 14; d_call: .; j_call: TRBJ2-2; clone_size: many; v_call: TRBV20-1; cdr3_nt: TGCAGTGCTAGGCGCCGCTTAAACACCGGGGAGCTGTTTTTT; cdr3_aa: CSARRRLNTGELFF
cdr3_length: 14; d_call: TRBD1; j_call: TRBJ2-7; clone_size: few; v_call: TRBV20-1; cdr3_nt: TGCAGTGCGTCTAAAGGGACAGGTCCCTACGAGCAGTACTTC; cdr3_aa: CSASKGTGPYEQYF
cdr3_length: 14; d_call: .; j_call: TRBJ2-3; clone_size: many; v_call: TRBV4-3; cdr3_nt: TGCGCCAGCAGCCAAGCGGATAGCACAGATACGCAGTATTTT; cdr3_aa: CASSQADSTDTQYF